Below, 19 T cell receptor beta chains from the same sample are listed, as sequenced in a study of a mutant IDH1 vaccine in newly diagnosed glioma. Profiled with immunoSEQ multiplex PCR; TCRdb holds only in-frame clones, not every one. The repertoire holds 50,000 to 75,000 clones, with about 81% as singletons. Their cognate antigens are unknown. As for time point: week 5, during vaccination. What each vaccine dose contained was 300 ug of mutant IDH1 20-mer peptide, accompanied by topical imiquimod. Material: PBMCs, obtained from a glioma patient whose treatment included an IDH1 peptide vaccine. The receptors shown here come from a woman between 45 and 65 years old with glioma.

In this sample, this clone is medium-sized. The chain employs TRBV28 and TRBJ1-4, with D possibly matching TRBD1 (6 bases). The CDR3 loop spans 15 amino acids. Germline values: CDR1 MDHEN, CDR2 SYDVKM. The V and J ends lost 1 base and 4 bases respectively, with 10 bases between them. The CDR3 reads CASSLLGGVNEKLFF. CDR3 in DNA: TGTGCCAGCAGTTTATTAGGGGGGGTTAATGAAAAACTGTTTTTT. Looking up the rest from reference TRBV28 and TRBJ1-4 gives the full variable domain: DVKVTQSSRYLVKRTGEKVFLECVQDMDHENMFWYRQDPGLGLRLIYFSYDVKMKEKGDIPEGYSVSREKKERFSLILESASTNQTSMYLCASSLLGGVNEKLFFGSGTQLSVL.

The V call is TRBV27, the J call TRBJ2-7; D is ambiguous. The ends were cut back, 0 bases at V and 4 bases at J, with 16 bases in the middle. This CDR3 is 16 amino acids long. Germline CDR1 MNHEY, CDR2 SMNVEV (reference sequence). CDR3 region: CASSLSYSPMVYEQYF. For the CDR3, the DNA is TGTGCCAGCAGTTTATCGTATTCCCCGATGGTGTACGAGCAGTACTTC.

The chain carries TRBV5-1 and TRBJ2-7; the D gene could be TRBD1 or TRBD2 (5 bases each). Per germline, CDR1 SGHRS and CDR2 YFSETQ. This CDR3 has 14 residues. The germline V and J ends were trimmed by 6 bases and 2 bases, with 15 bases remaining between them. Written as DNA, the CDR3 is TGCGCCAGCAACTCGGGCCAGGGACCCTACGAGCAGTACTTC. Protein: CASNSGQGPYEQYF.

The CDR3 DNA follows: TGCGCCAGCAGCCAACCTAATTCAGGGGGGAACGAGCAGTACTTC. It yields the protein CASSQPNSGGNEQYF. The chain employs TRBV4-1 and TRBJ2-7, with D possibly matching TRBD1 (7 bases). CDR1 is MGHRA and CDR2 is YSYEKL in the germline V gene. CDR3 length: 15 amino acids. V was shortened by 2 bases and J by 5 bases, with 16 bases between the two germline ends.

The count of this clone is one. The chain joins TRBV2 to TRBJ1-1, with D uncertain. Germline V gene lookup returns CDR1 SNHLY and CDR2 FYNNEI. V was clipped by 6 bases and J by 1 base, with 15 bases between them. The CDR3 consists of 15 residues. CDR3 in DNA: TGTGCCAGCAGCAACTCGTGGTCATGGAACACTGAAGCTTTCTTT. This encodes CASSNSWSWNTEAFF.

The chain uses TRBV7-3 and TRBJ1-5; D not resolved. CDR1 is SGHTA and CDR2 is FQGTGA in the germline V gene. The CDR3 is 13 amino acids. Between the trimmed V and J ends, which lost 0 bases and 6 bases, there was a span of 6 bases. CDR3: CASSLTVSQPQHF. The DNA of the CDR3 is TGTGCCAGCAGCTTAACGGTTTCTCAGCCCCAGCATTTT.

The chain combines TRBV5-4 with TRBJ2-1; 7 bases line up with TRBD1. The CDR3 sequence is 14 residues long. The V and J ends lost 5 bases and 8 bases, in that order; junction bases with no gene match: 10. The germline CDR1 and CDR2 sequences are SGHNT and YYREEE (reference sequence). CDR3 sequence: CASRAGTAGDEQFF. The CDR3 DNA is TGTGCCAGCAGAGCCGGGACAGCCGGCGATGAGCAGTTCTTC.

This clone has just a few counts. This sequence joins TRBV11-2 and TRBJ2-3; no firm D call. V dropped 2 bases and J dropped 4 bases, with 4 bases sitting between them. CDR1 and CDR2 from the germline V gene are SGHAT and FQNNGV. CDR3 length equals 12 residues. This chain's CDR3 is CASSLFADTQYF. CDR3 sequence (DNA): TGTGCCAGCAGCTTATTCGCAGATACGCAGTATTTT.

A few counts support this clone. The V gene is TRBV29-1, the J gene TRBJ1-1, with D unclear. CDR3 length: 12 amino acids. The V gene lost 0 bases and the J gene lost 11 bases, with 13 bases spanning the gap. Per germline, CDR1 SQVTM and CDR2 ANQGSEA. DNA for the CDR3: TGCAGCGTTGAAGAGGGGTCCCTGGGTGCTTTCTTT. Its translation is CSVEEGSLGAFF.

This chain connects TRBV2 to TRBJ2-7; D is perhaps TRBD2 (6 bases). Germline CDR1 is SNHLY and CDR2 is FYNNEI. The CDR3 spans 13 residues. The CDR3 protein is CVHPGLQLYEQYF. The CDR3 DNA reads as TGTGTTCACCCGGGACTCCAACTCTACGAGCAGTACTTC.

The CDR3 spells CASSLIGQGGTEAFF. The CDR3 region has the DNA TGCGCCAGCAGCTTGATTGGACAGGGTGGCACTGAAGCTTTCTTT. The chain employs TRBV5-1 and TRBJ1-1; 8 nucleotides line up with TRBD1. The CDR3 length is 15 residues. V lost 1 base and J lost 4; bases outside the gene matches: 6. Germline V CDR1 and CDR2: SGHRS, YFSETQ.

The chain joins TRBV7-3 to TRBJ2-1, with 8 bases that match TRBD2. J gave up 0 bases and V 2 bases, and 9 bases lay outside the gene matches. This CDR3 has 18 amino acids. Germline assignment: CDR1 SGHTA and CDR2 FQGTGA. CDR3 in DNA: TGTGCCAGCAGCTTAGGGACTAGGGGCCCCAGCTCCTACAATGAGCAGTTCTTC. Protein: CASSLGTRGPSSYNEQFF.

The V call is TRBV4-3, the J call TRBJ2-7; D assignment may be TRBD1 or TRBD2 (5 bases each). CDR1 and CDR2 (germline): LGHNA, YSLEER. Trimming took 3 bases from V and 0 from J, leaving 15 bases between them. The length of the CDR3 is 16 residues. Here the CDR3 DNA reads TGCGCCAGCAGCCAGGGTCGGGACCGAAGCTCCTACGAGCAGTACTTC. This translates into CASSQGRDRSSYEQYF.

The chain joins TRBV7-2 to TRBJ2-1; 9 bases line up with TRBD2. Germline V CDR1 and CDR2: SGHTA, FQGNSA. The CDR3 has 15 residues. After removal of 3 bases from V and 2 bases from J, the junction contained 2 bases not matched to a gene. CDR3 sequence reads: CASSLERGAYNEQFF. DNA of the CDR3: TGTGCCAGCAGCTTGGAGCGGGGGGCCTACAATGAGCAGTTCTTC.

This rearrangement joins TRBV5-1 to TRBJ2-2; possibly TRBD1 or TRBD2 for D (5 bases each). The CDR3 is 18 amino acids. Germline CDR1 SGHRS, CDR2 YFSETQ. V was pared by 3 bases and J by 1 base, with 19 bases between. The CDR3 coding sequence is TGCGCCAGCAGCTGGCCCCTCGGGGCTAGCTTGAACACCGGGGAGCTGTTTTTT. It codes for CASSWPLGASLNTGELFF.

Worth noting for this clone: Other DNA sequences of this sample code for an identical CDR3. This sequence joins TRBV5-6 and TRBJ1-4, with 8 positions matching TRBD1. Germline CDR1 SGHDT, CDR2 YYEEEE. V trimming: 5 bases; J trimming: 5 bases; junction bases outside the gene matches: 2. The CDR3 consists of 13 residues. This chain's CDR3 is CASRGQENEKLFF. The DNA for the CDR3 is TGTGCCAGCAGGGGACAGGAGAATGAAAAACTGTTTTTT.

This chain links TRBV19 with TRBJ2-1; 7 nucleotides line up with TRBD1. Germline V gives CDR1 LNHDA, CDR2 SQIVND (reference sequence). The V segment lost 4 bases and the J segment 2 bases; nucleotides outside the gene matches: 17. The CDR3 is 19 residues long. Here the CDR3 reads CASSTQTGVPLDPYNEQFF. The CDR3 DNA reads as TGTGCCAGTAGTACCCAAACAGGGGTCCCACTGGATCCCTACAATGAGCAGTTCTTC.

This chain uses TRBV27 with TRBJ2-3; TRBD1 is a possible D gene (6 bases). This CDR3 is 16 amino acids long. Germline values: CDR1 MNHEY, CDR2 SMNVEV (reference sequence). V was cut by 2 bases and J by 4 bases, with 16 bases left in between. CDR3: CASSLIGTRGPDTQYF. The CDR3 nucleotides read TGTGCCAGCAGTTTAATTGGGACCAGGGGTCCAGATACGCAGTATTTT.

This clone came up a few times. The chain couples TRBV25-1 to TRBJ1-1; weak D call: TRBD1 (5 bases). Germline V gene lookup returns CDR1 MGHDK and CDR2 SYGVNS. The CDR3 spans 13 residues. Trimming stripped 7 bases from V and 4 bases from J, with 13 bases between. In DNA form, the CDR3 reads TGTGCCAGCATTCTGACGGGGGGCACTGAAGCTTTCTTT. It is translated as CASILTGGTEAFF.